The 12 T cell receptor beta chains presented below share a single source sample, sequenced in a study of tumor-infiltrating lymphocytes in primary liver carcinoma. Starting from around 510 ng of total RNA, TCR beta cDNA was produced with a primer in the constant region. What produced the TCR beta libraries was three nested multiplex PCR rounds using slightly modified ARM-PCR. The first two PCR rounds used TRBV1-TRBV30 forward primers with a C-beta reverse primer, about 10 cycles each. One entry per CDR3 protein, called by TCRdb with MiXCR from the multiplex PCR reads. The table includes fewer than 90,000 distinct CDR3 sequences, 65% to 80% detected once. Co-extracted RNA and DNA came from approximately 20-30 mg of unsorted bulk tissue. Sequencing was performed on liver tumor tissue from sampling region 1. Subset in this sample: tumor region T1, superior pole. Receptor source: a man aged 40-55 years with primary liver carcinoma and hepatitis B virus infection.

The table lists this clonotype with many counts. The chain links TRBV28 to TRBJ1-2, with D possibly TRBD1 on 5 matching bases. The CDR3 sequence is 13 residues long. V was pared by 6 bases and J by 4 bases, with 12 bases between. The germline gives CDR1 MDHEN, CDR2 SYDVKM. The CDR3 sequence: CASRTEGPYGYTF. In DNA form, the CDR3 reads TGTGCCAGCAGGACAGAGGGTCCCTATGGCTACACCTTC.

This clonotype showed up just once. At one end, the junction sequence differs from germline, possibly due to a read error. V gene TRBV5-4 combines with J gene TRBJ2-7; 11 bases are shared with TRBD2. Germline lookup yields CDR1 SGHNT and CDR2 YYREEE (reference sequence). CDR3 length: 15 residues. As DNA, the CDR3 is TGTGACAGCAGCCCGGGACTAGCGGTAACCTACGAGCAGTACTTC. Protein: CDSSPGLAVTYEQYF.

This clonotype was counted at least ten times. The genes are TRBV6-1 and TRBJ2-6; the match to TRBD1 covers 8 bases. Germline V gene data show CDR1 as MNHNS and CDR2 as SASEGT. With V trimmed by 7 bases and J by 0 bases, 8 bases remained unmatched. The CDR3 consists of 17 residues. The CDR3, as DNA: TGTGCCAGCACCCTGGGACAGGACCGCTCTGGGGCCAACGTCCTGACTTTC. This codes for CASTLGQDRSGANVLTF.

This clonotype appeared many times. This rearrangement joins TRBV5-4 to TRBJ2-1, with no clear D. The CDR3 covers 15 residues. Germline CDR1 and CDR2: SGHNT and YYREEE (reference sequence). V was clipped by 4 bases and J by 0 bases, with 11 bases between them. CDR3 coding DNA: TGTGCCAGCAGCGCCGGTTACAGCTCCTACAATGAGCAGTTCTTC. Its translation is CASSAGYSSYNEQFF.

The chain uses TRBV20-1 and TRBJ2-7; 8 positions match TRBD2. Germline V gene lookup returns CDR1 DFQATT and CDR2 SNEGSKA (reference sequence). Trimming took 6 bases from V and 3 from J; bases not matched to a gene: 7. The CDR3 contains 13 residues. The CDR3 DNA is TGCAGTGCCCGTGGGGGACTAGACTACGAGCAGTACTTC. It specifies CSARGGLDYEQYF.

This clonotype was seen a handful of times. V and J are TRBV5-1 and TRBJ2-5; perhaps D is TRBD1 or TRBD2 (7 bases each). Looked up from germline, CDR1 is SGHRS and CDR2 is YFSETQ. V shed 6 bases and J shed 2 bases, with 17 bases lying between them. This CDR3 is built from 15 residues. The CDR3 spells CASTVGAGQQETQYF. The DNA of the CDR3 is TGCGCCAGCACCGTAGGAGCGGGACAGCAAGAGACCCAGTACTTC.

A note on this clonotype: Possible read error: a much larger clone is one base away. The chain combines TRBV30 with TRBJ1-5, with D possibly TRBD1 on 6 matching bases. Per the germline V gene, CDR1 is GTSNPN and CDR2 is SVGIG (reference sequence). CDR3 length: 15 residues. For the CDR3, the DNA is TGTGCCTGTAGTGAGGGGTACAGGGTACGGCAGCCCCAGCATTTT. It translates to CACSEGYRVRQPQHF.

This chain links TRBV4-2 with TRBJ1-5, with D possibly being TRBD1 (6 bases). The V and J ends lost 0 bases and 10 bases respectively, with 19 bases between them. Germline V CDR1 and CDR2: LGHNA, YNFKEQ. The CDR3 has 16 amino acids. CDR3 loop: CASSQDGGEGGHPQHF. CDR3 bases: TGTGCCAGCAGCCAAGATGGAGGGGAGGGGGGGCACCCCCAGCATTTT.

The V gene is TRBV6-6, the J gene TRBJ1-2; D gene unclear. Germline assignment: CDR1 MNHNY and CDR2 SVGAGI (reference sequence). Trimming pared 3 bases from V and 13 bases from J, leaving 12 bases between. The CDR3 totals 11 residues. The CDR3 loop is CASSYSSEPTF. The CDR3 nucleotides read TGTGCCAGCAGTTATTCGAGTGAGCCCACCTTC.

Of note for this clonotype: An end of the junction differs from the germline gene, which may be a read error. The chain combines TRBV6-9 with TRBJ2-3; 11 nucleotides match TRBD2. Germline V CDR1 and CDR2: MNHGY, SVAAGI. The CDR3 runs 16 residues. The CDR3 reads CASNYSGLAGTDTQCF. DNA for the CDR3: TGTGCCAGCAATTACTCAGGACTAGCGGGCACAGATACGCAGTGTTTT.

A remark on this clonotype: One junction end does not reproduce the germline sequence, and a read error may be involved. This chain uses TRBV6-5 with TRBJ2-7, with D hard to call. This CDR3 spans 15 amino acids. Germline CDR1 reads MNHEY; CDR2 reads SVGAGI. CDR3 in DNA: TGTGCCAGCAGGGGTGGCTCCCCCCCCTCCTACGAGCAGTGCTTC. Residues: CASRGGSPPSYEQCF.

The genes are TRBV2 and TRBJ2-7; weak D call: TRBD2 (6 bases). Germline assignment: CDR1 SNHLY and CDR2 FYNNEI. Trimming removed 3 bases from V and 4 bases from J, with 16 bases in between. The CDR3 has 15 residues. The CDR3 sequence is CASSEGGARGYEQYF. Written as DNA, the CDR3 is TGTGCCAGCAGTGAGGGAGGTGCTCGTGGATACGAGCAGTACTTC.